A single sample gave rise to the 27 T cell receptor beta chains below, sequenced in a study of human T cells and chemical hapten exposure (dated by TCRdb to about 2021). This specimen's time point label, per the study, means: patch test 2, 6 weeks after DPC sensitization. The meaning of the sample's treatment or condition label: therapeutic diphenylcyclopropenone sensitization with weekly scalp DPC. Library generation was performed with RACE. Sequencing used a NextSeq 500. TCRdb itself trimmed the public reads at Q25 with fastp, ran MiXCR and retained productive beta chains. One record per CDR3 amino acid sequence lists the most common genes and DNA. The sample table holds about 80,000 distinct CDR3 sequences, of which 10% were seen once. Roughly 2.5% of the sample rests with the top ten. The sequences come from whole blood, collected in connection with sensitization to the hapten diphenylcyclopropenone (DPC). The receptors derive from a woman in her thirties with alopecia areata. Some clones in this sample may be carry-over from other donors' samples.

This chain joins TRBV5-8 and TRBJ1-4, with D uncertain. The V gene lost 3 bases and the J gene lost 8 bases, with 20 bases spanning the gap. Germline V lookup: CDR1 SGHTS, CDR2 YDEGEE. The CDR3 is 16 amino acids. CDR3 amino acids: CASSSGRALNYEKLFF. The CDR3 nucleotides read TGTGCCAGCAGCTCCGGTAGGGCGTTGAATTACGAAAAACTGTTTTTT.

Points on this clonotype: A much bigger clone sits one base away, suggesting this may be a read error. This chain uses TRBV5-4 with TRBJ2-3; possibly TRBD1 for D (6 bases). Trimming left V 4 bases short and J 2 bases short, with 14 bases between. Per the germline V gene, CDR1 is SGHNT and CDR2 is YYREEE (reference sequence). This CDR3 is built from 15 residues. As DNA, the CDR3 is TGTGCCAGCAGCAGAACGACAGGCGACACAGATACGCAGTATTTT. Translation gives CASSRTTGDTDTQYF.

This sequence joins TRBV3-1 and TRBJ1-2, with TRBD1 as a possible D gene (6 bases). V shed 4 bases and J shed 6 bases, with 15 bases lying between them. This CDR3 is built from 14 residues. Germline V gene sequence: CDR1 LGHDT, CDR2 YNNKEL (reference sequence). This chain's CDR3 is CASSPRQARDGYTF. DNA for the CDR3: TGTGCCAGCAGCCCCAGACAGGCTAGGGATGGCTACACCTTC.

This clonotype was seen repeatedly, ten times or more. The chain is built from TRBV6-5 and TRBJ2-7, with a weak D call TRBD1 (5 bases). The CDR3 runs to 16 residues. Germline V gene sequence: CDR1 MNHEY, CDR2 SVGAGI. V gave up 7 bases and J gave up 7 bases, with 26 bases separating them. The CDR3 is CASTPTGVSFLREQYF. As DNA, the CDR3 is TGTGCCAGCACCCCCACAGGCGTATCATTCCTACGGGAGCAGTACTTC.

This clonotype was seen many times. This rearrangement joins TRBV20-1 to TRBJ2-2; weak D call: TRBD1 (6 bases). V lost 3 bases and J 3 bases, leaving 14 bases between the germline ends. Germline V gene sequence: CDR1 DFQATT, CDR2 SNEGSKA (reference sequence). This CDR3 has 15 residues. The CDR3 reads CSASLPGADTGELFF. The CDR3 nucleotides are TGCAGTGCTAGCCTACCAGGGGCGGACACCGGGGAGCTGTTTTTT.

J is TRBJ2-7 and V is TRBV30; no reliable D call. Germline V lookup: CDR1 GTSNPN, CDR2 SVGIG (reference sequence). The CDR3 length is 11 residues. Trimming shortened V by 5 bases and J by 5 bases, and 10 bases separated the two germline ends. The CDR3 DNA sequence: TGTGCCTGGCAGTCTAACCACGAGCAGTACTTC. As protein: CAWQSNHEQYF.

This chain uses TRBV11-2 with TRBJ2-3; 10 nucleotides align to TRBD2. The CDR3 consists of 17 residues. Germline CDR1 reads SGHAT; CDR2 reads FQNNGV. After removal of 4 bases from V and 7 bases from J, the junction contained 14 bases not matched to a gene. CDR3 residues: CASSSFVQREGRHTQYF. In DNA form, the CDR3 reads TGTGCCAGCAGCTCCTTTGTCCAGCGGGAGGGCCGGCATACGCAGTATTTT. Filled out from reference TRBV11-2 and TRBJ2-3, the complete variable domain reads EAGVAQSPRYKIIEKRQSVAFWCNPISGHATLYWYQQILGQGPKLLIQFQNNGVVDDSQLPKDRFSAERLKGVDSTLKIQPAKLEDSAVYLCASSSFVQREGRHTQYFGPGTRLTVL.

This clonotype was found a few times. The rearrangement joins TRBV6-2 or TRBV6-3 to TRBJ2-4; possibly TRBD1 or TRBD2 for D (5 bases each). In germline, CDR1 is MNHEY, CDR2 SVGEGT. The ends were cut back, 8 bases at V and 7 bases at J, with 12 bases in the middle. The CDR3 has 12 amino acids. CDR3 bases: TGTGCCAGCGGGACGGCTCGCAACATTCAGTACTTC. Encoded protein: CASGTARNIQYF.

This clonotype was counted many times. J is TRBJ2-3 and V is TRBV6-2 or TRBV6-3, with D hard to call. This CDR3 has 13 amino acids. Trimming pared 5 bases from V and 3 bases from J, leaving 9 bases between. Germline V CDR1 and CDR2: MNHEY, SVGEGT. The CDR3 reads CASSPPATDTQYF. Here the CDR3 DNA reads TGTGCCAGCAGTCCTCCTGCTACAGATACGCAGTATTTT.

In this sample, this clonotype turned up many times. The genes are TRBV7-2 and TRBJ1-2; D is unresolved. Germline CDR1 reads SGHTA; CDR2 reads FQGNSA. Trimming stripped 1 base from V and 2 bases from J, with 5 bases between. The CDR3 is made up of 13 amino acids. For the CDR3, the DNA is TGTGCCAGCAGCTTAGGTCGCAACTATGGCTACACCTTC. Residues: CASSLGRNYGYTF.

The J gene is TRBJ2-3, the V gene TRBV2, with D hard to call. The CDR3 is made up of 13 amino acids. Germline V gene data show CDR1 as SNHLY and CDR2 as FYNNEI. Trimming stripped 0 bases from V and 12 bases from J, with 13 bases between. The CDR3 bases are TGTGCCAGCAGTGAAGCGCTTCTGGCCAGCCAGTATTTT. It translates to CASSEALLASQYF.

The chain carries TRBV3-1 and TRBJ2-7; 8 positions match TRBD1. The CDR3 sequence is 14 residues long. Germline CDR1 is LGHDT and CDR2 is YNNKEL (reference sequence). The V and J ends lost 5 bases and 4 bases, in that order; junction bases with no gene match: 7. The CDR3, as DNA: TGTGCCAGCAGCTTGACGGGACAGGATTACGAGCAGTACTTC. Encoded protein: CASSLTGQDYEQYF.

This clonotype appeared a few times. V and J are TRBV4-2 and TRBJ2-7; D is tentatively TRBD1 or TRBD2 (5 bases each). V was pared by 1 base and J by 0 bases, with 13 bases between. Germline CDR1 and CDR2: LGHNA and YNFKEQ. The CDR3 has 16 residues. The CDR3 nucleotides are TGTGCCAGCAGCCAAGCATTCGGGGACCACTCCTACGAGCAGTACTTC. It translates to CASSQAFGDHSYEQYF.

The sample holds many counts of this clonotype. The chain is built from TRBV2 and TRBJ2-2; TRBD2 matches 7 bases. The germline gives CDR1 SNHLY, CDR2 FYNNEI. Germline trimming cut 3 bases from V and 6 bases from J; bases unmatched to any gene: 4. The CDR3 runs to 14 residues. The CDR3 DNA reads as TGTGCCAGCAGTGAGACTAGCTTCGCCGGGGAGCTGTTTTTT. Its translation is CASSETSFAGELFF. The whole variable domain, filled in from reference TRBV2 and TRBJ2-2, reads EPEVTQTPSHQVTQMGQEVILRCVPISNHLYFYWYRQILGQKVEFLVSFYNNEISEKSEIFDDQFSVERPDGSNFTLKIRSTKLEDSAMYFCASSETSFAGELFFGEGSRLTVL.

The table lists this clonotype with a few counts. This chain links TRBV24-1 with TRBJ1-6, with TRBD1 matching 7 bases. V was clipped by 0 bases and J by 3 bases; unmatched bases: 4. The CDR3 has 17 residues. Germline assignment: CDR1 KGHDR and CDR2 SFDVKD. The CDR3 spells CATSDLPGQFYNSPLHF. CDR3 coding DNA: TGTGCCACCAGTGATTTGCCGGGACAGTTCTATAATTCACCCCTCCACTTT.

In its sample, this clonotype was seen many times. The chain employs TRBV7-9 and TRBJ1-6, with D maybe TRBD1 (6 bases). V dropped 5 bases and J dropped 7 bases, with 12 bases sitting between them. CDR3 length: 14 residues. CDR1 SEHNR and CDR2 FQNEAQ come from the germline V gene (reference sequence). This CDR3 is CASSRQGRNSPLHF. The CDR3 bases are TGTGCCAGCAGCCGGCAGGGGCGGAATTCACCCCTCCACTTT.

The V call is TRBV12-3 or TRBV12-4, the J call TRBJ1-2; D gene uncertain. The CDR3 is 16 amino acids. V was shortened by 1 base and J by 5 bases, with 17 bases between the two germline ends. CDR3 amino acids: CASSLDRARNLYGYTF. The CDR3 nucleotides are TGTGCCAGCAGTTTAGATCGTGCCCGAAACTTGTATGGCTACACCTTC.

This clonotype appeared many times. V gene TRBV9 combines with J gene TRBJ1-1, with TRBD1 matching over 9 bases. Trimming took 0 bases from V and 4 from J; bases not matched to a gene: 7. The CDR3 consists of 16 residues. Germline CDR1 reads SGDLS; CDR2 reads YYNGEE. CDR3 region: CASSVGAGQGGTEAFF. The CDR3 region has the DNA TGTGCCAGCAGCGTAGGTGCGGGACAGGGAGGCACTGAAGCTTTCTTT.

This clonotype came up many times. V gene TRBV14 combines with J gene TRBJ1-4; 8 positions agree with TRBD1. Germline CDR1 and CDR2: SGHDN and FVKESK. The junction had 9 bases not matched to a gene; V was cut back by 1 base and J by 8 bases. The CDR3 sequence is 16 residues long. CDR3 in DNA: TGTGCCAGCAGCCAAGGGGCAACAGGGGGGCGCGAAAAACTGTTTTTT. This translates into CASSQGATGGREKLFF.

The chain employs TRBV25-1 and TRBJ1-5; weak D call: TRBD1 (6 bases). The CDR3 length is 13 residues. Trimming stripped 9 bases from V and 2 bases from J, with 11 bases between. Germline V CDR1 and CDR2: MGHDK, SYGVNS. This CDR3 is CASTGAGNQPQHF. CDR3 coding DNA: TGTGCCAGTACGGGGGCTGGCAATCAGCCCCAGCATTTT.

This rearrangement joins TRBV12-3 or TRBV12-4 to TRBJ2-1; D remains ambiguous. V shed 6 bases and J shed 6 bases, with 6 bases lying between them. The CDR3 sequence is 11 residues long. The CDR3 region has the DNA TGTGCCAGCAGCCGGAGCAATGAGCAGTTCTTC. It yields the protein CASSRSNEQFF.

The rearrangement uses TRBV3-1 and TRBJ1-4; a weak D match, TRBD1 (6 bases). CDR1 is LGHDT and CDR2 is YNNKEL in the germline V gene (reference sequence). Trimming took 4 bases from V and 8 from J, leaving 11 bases between them. CDR3 length: 13 amino acids. Here the CDR3 DNA reads TGTGCCAGCAGCCGGACAGTAGGCGAAAAACTGTTTTTT. As protein: CASSRTVGEKLFF.

This clonotype has ten or more counts. The gene calls are TRBV20-1 and TRBJ2-3; 9 bases line up with TRBD1. Germline assignment: CDR1 DFQATT and CDR2 SNEGSKA (reference sequence). This CDR3 is built from 16 residues. V was pared by 4 bases and J by 1 base, with 9 bases of the junction left unmatched. CDR3 loop: CSANPRGQGRTDTQYF. DNA of the CDR3: TGCAGTGCTAACCCAAGGGGACAGGGACGCACAGATACGCAGTATTTT.

This clonotype was seen only a few times. This chain connects TRBV6-2 or TRBV6-3 to TRBJ2-7; 11 bases line up with TRBD1. Germline lookup yields CDR1 MNHEY and CDR2 SVGEGT. The CDR3 runs 15 residues. Trimming removed 6 bases from V and 0 bases from J; junction bases left unmatched: 4. The CDR3 DNA follows: TGTGCCAGCAGGTCCGGGACAGGGGGCTCCTACGAGCAGTACTTC. Its protein product is CASRSGTGGSYEQYF.

The table lists this clonotype with many counts. The chain is built from TRBV28 and TRBJ2-7, with 10 nucleotides matching TRBD1. The CDR3 loop spans 15 amino acids. The V segment lost 3 bases and the J segment 2 bases; nucleotides outside the gene matches: 4. The germline V gene has CDR1 MDHEN and CDR2 SYDVKM. In DNA, the CDR3 is TGTGCCAGCAGTTTGGACAGGGGGGGGACCTACGAGCAGTACTTC. The encoded protein is CASSLDRGGTYEQYF.

The table lists this clonotype with many counts. This sequence joins TRBV19 and TRBJ1-4, with D possibly TRBD1 on 5 matching bases. The length of the CDR3 is 12 residues. Germline lookup yields CDR1 LNHDA and CDR2 SQIVND (reference sequence). The V end was cut by 8 bases, the J end by 8 bases, with 12 bases between. The CDR3 protein is CASGGGSEKLFF. The CDR3 region has the DNA TGTGCCAGTGGTGGGGGTTCAGAAAAACTGTTTTTT.

This clonotype was observed a few times. The chain has TRBV10-3 and TRBJ2-5; the match to TRBD2 covers 14 bases. Germline V gene lookup returns CDR1 ENHRY and CDR2 SYGVKD. The CDR3 is 16 amino acids. Losses at the gene ends were 4 bases for V and 4 bases for J; bases not matched to a gene: 5. CDR3 residues: CAISAGTSGSGETQYF. The CDR3 region has the DNA TGTGCCATCAGTGCTGGGACTAGCGGGAGCGGAGAGACCCAGTACTTC.